This TCR beta chain derives from a study of beta chain features in type 1 diabetes (dated by TCRdb to between 2018 and 2020). Study-wide context: No differences in mean age, gender distribution, total cell number or subset yield were found between patients and healthy donors. A total of just under 110,000,000 sorted cells were examined across all samples, and RNA yield correlated strongly with the number of cells per subset. In the study, recently diagnosed type 1 diabetes patients and matched healthy donors were compared on the TCRB repertoires of their sorted circulating CD4+ T cell subsets. Whereas all 30 or so donors provided naive and central memory subsets, regulatory and stem cell-like memory subsets were isolated from just 8 patients and roughly eight healthy donors. The full study reports these points: PCR might favor shorter templates, but patient and control samples were amplified and corrected together, so any skew would affect both groups equally. Naive, central memory and regulatory TCRB repertoires appeared to be more alike among patients than among healthy donors. Fewer insertions and more nucleotide deletions at VDJ recombination sites were observed in patients with type 1 diabetes, implying thymic rearrangement abnormalities. In all four CD4+ subsets, TCRB CDR3 length was moderately but significantly shorter in type 1 diabetes patients. Because cDNA was sequenced instead of genomic DNA, activated cells with high expression could be over-represented, although the groups did not differ in activation or CD3 levels. Only small numbers of individuals were included in the HLA sub-analyses, which left unresolved whether HLA type had any influence on TCRB rearrangement.

Each donor gave one peripheral blood draw, about 110 mL on average, collected into heparinised tubes. A BD FACSAria II was used to sort naive, central memory, regulatory and stem cell-like memory CD4+ T cells with a panel that included CD45RO, CCR7, CD25, CD127, CD95 and CD27. Every sorted population had a purity above 95%. Right away, PBMCs were isolated by Lymphoprep density gradient centrifugation and were stained directly, with no culture step. To minimize batch effects, samples were stained and sorted in pairs, one healthy donor with one patient per experiment. The High Capacity cDNA Reverse Transcription Kit was used to reverse transcribe all of the isolated RNA, meaning that expressed TCRB transcripts were what got sequenced. Deep immunoSEQ sequencing was performed on naive, central memory and regulatory T cell samples, with an average of roughly 3.6 million total reads per sample. After sorted cells were lysed in RLT buffer, RNA was extracted with DNase-treated RNeasy Micro or Mini kits, with the choice depending on cell number. To prevent cross-contamination, every cell subset was processed on its own, while patient and healthy donor samples were processed together. The immunoSEQ multiplex PCR was used to amplify TCRB sequences from cDNA, yielding 87-bp fragments that span the CDR3 region. The amplicons were sequenced using the Illumina HiSeq platform. On the authors' methods: Synthetic template baselines were used to correct PCR bias computationally, reads within Hamming distance 2 were collapsed together, and singletons that could not be merged were discarded. Reads were aligned against IMGT so that V, D and J genes, CDR3 length and insertions or deletions at six rearrangement sites could be assigned. Within each subset, clonotype counts were normalized to the number of sorted cells before true diversity and Gini coefficients were calculated with the tcR R package. The overlap coefficient, calculated on TCRB nucleotide sequences, was used to quantify repertoire sharing. As a proxy for the pre-selection repertoire, out-of-frame TCRB sequences from naive cells were analyzed. Here the immuneACCESS table is served through TCRdb, limited to in-frame sequences with V and J called. Missing clones are a known gap in these copies; in checked studies unresolved V genes cover under half, and the rest lacks a known reason. V, J and clone size are those of that table, while D and trimming were read from the DNA. Within this sample are under 900,000 clones, with 15% to 20% of them counted one time only. The ten most abundant clones make up about 0.02% of the sample.

Taken from cysteine to phenylalanine, the CDR3 has 14 residues. This entry keeps only the CDR3 DNA: 42 bases, framed from base 1. The germline V gene encodes CDR1 SGHRS and CDR2 YFSETQ. The junction shows trimming of 3 bases on V and 2 bases on J, plus 11 bases between the germline ends. This clone was counted a few times. What this receptor recognizes is not known. Base quality data are lacking; no much larger clone is found one base away. The sequenced material came from naive CD4+ T cells from blood. Explained via the paper, the cell subset or site label denotes: true naive CD4+ T cells. The chain joins TRBV5-1 to TRBJ1-1, and TRBD1 may be the D gene, going by 5 matching bases. This sequence was found in a woman aged 18-29 years in good health. Read as DNA, the sequence is TGCGCCAGCAGCTGGGACGGCGGAAACACTGAAGCTTTCTTT. Its coded protein is CASSWDGGNTEAFF.